These 11 T cell receptor beta chains came from one sample sequenced in a study of cytomegalovirus exposure and HLA in healthy donors. Both 60 Vbeta primers and 13 Jbeta primers went into the PCR. Clones were sequenced by immunoSEQ multiplex PCR, and TCRdb holds only the in-frame ones, with some missing. The table lists 200,000 to 250,000 clones, around 86% of them singletons, with about 10% in the top ten. The sample comprised PBMCs. These receptors originate from a woman between 45 and 60 years old in good health and CMV-seropositive.

The chain links TRBV29-1 to TRBJ2-2; D gene ambiguous. Germline lookup yields CDR1 SQVTM and CDR2 ANQGSEA. The CDR3 contains 13 residues. The V and J ends lost 2 bases and 7 bases respectively, with 11 bases between them. This chain's CDR3 is CSVELQAGGELFF. The CDR3 region has the DNA TGCAGCGTTGAACTTCAGGCTGGCGGGGAGCTGTTTTTT.

V gene TRBV27 combines with J gene TRBJ1-6; 8 bases line up with TRBD1. The CDR3 sequence is 15 residues long. Trimming at V came to 5 bases and at J to 5 bases, leaving 5 bases not matched to a gene. Germline-derived CDR1 and CDR2 are MNHEY and SMNVEV (reference sequence). Written as DNA, the CDR3 is TGTGCCAGCAGTCAGGGGACAGGACATAATTCACCCCTCCACTTT. Its protein product is CASSQGTGHNSPLHF.

This chain joins TRBV4-2 and TRBJ1-1; tentatively, D is TRBD1 (5 bases). Germline CDR1 LGHNA, CDR2 YNFKEQ. The V end was cut by 4 bases, the J end by 1 base, with 13 bases between. CDR3 length: 15 amino acids. The CDR3 here is CASSLNPGQNTEAFF. The DNA of the CDR3 is TGTGCCAGCAGCCTCAACCCTGGACAGAACACTGAAGCTTTCTTT.

The V gene is TRBV29-1, the J gene TRBJ2-4; D remains unclear. Trimming left V 6 bases short and J 1 base short, with 10 bases between. In germline, CDR1 is SQVTM, CDR2 ANQGSEA. The CDR3 has 13 amino acids. CDR3 loop: CSVTFVAKNIQYF. The CDR3 coding sequence is TGCAGCGTGACTTTTGTGGCCAAAAACATTCAGTACTTC.

The chain links TRBV27 to TRBJ2-4, with 7 bases that match TRBD1. The germline V gene encodes CDR1 MNHEY and CDR2 SMNVEV (reference sequence). V shed 0 bases, J shed 4 bases, and the junction held 9 bases outside the gene matches. CDR3 size: 17 residues. The CDR3 loop is CASSLSGDGTAKNIQYF. The DNA of the CDR3 is TGTGCCAGCAGTTTATCAGGGGACGGGACAGCTAAAAACATTCAGTACTTC.

The chain employs TRBV19 and TRBJ2-1, with D possibly being TRBD2 (6 bases). V gave up 7 bases and J gave up 5 bases, with 18 bases separating them. CDR3 length: 15 amino acids. Germline values: CDR1 LNHDA, CDR2 SQIVND (reference sequence). The CDR3 reads CASTAGGWTNNEQFF. The CDR3 nucleotides read TGTGCCAGTACGGCTGGGGGGTGGACCAACAATGAGCAGTTCTTC.

Concerning this clone itself: Other DNA sequences in the sample encode the same CDR3. The rearrangement uses TRBV7-2 and TRBJ2-7, with 7 bases identical to TRBD2. Trimming removed 0 bases from V and 2 bases from J; junction bases left unmatched: 1. The CDR3 spans 14 residues. Germline lookup yields CDR1 SGHTA and CDR2 FQGNSA. The CDR3 loop is CASSLAGGTYEQYF. DNA of the CDR3: TGTGCCAGCAGCTTAGCGGGGGGGACCTACGAGCAGTACTTC.

The chain couples TRBV18 to TRBJ2-7; possible D gene TRBD1, 5 bases. The germline V gene has CDR1 KGHSH and CDR2 LQKENI. This CDR3 has 14 amino acids. The V end was cut by 3 bases, the J end by 5 bases, with 14 bases between. The chain's CDR3 is CASSPVGRGHEQYF. The CDR3, as DNA: TGTGCCAGCTCACCGGTTGGAAGGGGTCACGAGCAGTACTTC.

The CDR3 DNA follows: TGTGCCAGCAGCGCCGGGACTAGCGTCTCCTACGAGCAGTACTTC. This translates into CASSAGTSVSYEQYF. The chain combines TRBV5-4 with TRBJ2-7, with 10 bases fitting TRBD2. The CDR3 is 15 residues long. Trimming took 4 bases from V and 0 from J; bases not matched to a gene: 4. Looked up from germline, CDR1 is SGHNT and CDR2 is YYREEE (reference sequence).

The J gene is TRBJ2-7, the V gene TRBV7-9; D might be TRBD2 (5 bases). V gave up 1 base and J gave up 0 bases, with 13 bases separating them. Germline loops: CDR1 SEHNR, CDR2 FQNEAQ (reference sequence). This CDR3 has 16 amino acids. The CDR3 spells CASSLDRTYSSYEQYF. The DNA of the CDR3 is TGTGCCAGCAGCTTAGATAGGACTTATAGCTCCTACGAGCAGTACTTC.

This clone has only a few counts. This chain connects TRBV21-1 to TRBJ2-2; TRBD1 is the table's D call, not checked against the DNA. TRBV21-1 is tagged as a pseudogene. This CDR3 is built from 16 residues. The CDR3 reads CASNPLSVRPDGELFF. The CDR3 DNA sequence: TGTGCCAGCAACCCGTTATCTGTCAGGCCGGACGGGGAGCTGTTTTTT.